These 21 T cell receptor beta chains were all obtained from the same sample, sequenced in a study of T cell responses to AZD1222 COVID-19 vaccine. Produced via immunoSEQ multiplex PCR; TCRdb's table is partial and in-frame only. The sample shows 120,000 to 150,000 clones, 89% of them seen only once. This specimen was peripheral blood, taken on day 0 of AZD1222 vaccination. Receptors were obtained from an adult in good health.

This sequence joins TRBV7-2 and TRBJ2-5; D is undetermined. Per germline, CDR1 SGHTA and CDR2 FQGNSA. Trimming took 3 bases from V and 3 from J, leaving 8 bases between them. This CDR3 comprises 13 residues. The CDR3 reads CASSFFFEETQYF. The CDR3 DNA reads as TGTGCCAGCAGCTTTTTTTTTGAAGAGACCCAGTACTTC.

The chain links TRBV30 to TRBJ1-1; D call uncertain. The CDR3 runs 12 residues. Germline assignment: CDR1 GTSNPN and CDR2 SVGIG (reference sequence). V was trimmed by 2 bases and J by 9 bases, leaving 13 bases between them. In DNA form, the CDR3 reads TGTGCCTGGAGTACCCCGGTCCTTCAAGCTTTCTTT. Translating it yields CAWSTPVLQAFF.

Only a few counts were recorded for this clone. The chain couples TRBV6-4 to TRBJ1-5; D perhaps matches TRBD1 (5 bases). Looked up from germline, CDR1 is MRHNA and CDR2 is SNTAGT. V lost 3 bases, J lost 9 bases, and 15 bases lay in between. The CDR3 loop spans 14 amino acids. For the CDR3, the DNA is TGTGCCAGCAGTGAACGGAGGGACTTAGGGCCCCAGCATTTT. As protein: CASSERRDLGPQHF.

V is TRBV5-1 and J is TRBJ1-1, with 7 bases that match TRBD1. This CDR3 is built from 15 residues. Germline CDR1 SGHRS, CDR2 YFSETQ. The J segment lost 4 bases and the V segment lost 3 bases, leaving 9 bases of the junction unmatched. The CDR3 coding sequence is TGCGCCAGCAGCTCACCGGACAGGTTGAGCACTGAAGCTTTCTTT. Translating it yields CASSSPDRLSTEAFF.

V usage is TRBV24-1 and J usage is TRBJ2-5; TRBD2 agrees at 10 bases. In germline, CDR1 is KGHDR, CDR2 SFDVKD. V lost 8 bases, J lost 2 bases, and 10 bases stayed unmatched. The CDR3 loop spans 16 amino acids. Here the CDR3 reads CATNLAGVQGQETQYF. Here the CDR3 DNA reads TGTGCCACCAACCTAGCGGGAGTGCAGGGGCAAGAGACCCAGTACTTC.

The chain joins TRBV27 to TRBJ1-5; TRBD1 might be the D (6 bases). Germline V gene data show CDR1 as MNHEY and CDR2 as SMNVEV (reference sequence). V lost 3 bases, J lost 3 bases, and 12 bases lay in between. The CDR3 runs 15 residues. This CDR3 is CASSFRRGLNQPQHF. As DNA, the CDR3 is TGTGCCAGCAGTTTTCGCAGGGGACTCAATCAGCCCCAGCATTTT.

The chain combines TRBV6-5 with TRBJ1-3, with a weak D call TRBD1 (6 bases). Between the trimmed V and J ends, which lost 9 bases and 3 bases, there was a span of 12 bases. Per germline, CDR1 MNHEY and CDR2 SVGAGI. The CDR3 consists of 13 residues. The CDR3 nucleotides read TGTGCCAGTAAACAGGGTTTTGGAAACACCATATATTTT. This gives the protein CASKQGFGNTIYF.

V usage is TRBV12-5 and J usage is TRBJ1-3, with a tentative D call TRBD1 (6 bases). V was cut by 5 bases and J by 3 bases, with 17 bases left in between. This CDR3 has 16 residues. Germline V gene lookup returns CDR1 LGHNT and CDR2 FRNRAP. The chain's CDR3 is CASGPRGGAYGNTIYF. The CDR3 nucleotides are TGTGCTAGTGGTCCCCGAGGGGGGGCGTATGGAAACACCATATATTTT.

This chain connects TRBV4-3 to TRBJ1-2; D remains unclear. The CDR3 spans 14 residues. The V and J ends lost 1 base and 4 bases respectively, with 10 bases between them. Germline CDR1 reads LGHNA; CDR2 reads YSLEER. The CDR3 DNA reads as TGCGCCAGCAGCCAAGGCACAGCTCGCTATGGCTACACCTTC. It is translated as CASSQGTARYGYTF.

The gene calls are TRBV28 and TRBJ2-7; D is undetermined. The CDR3 consists of 15 residues. Germline CDR1 is MDHEN and CDR2 is SYDVKM. V was clipped by 4 bases and J by 0 bases, with 13 bases between them. The CDR3 reads CASSSHSPNSYEQYF. In DNA form, the CDR3 reads TGTGCCAGCAGTTCGCACAGCCCAAACTCCTACGAGCAGTACTTC.

The V and J genes are TRBV7-9 and TRBJ2-1; no clear D. The CDR3 consists of 15 residues. Per germline, CDR1 SEHNR and CDR2 FQNEAQ (reference sequence). Trimming removed 5 bases at V and 5 bases at J, with 16 bases between. CDR3 protein: CASSPPRTGNNEQFF. CDR3 sequence (DNA): TGTGCCAGCAGCCCACCTCGGACGGGTAACAATGAGCAGTTCTTC.

The chain couples TRBV5-5 to TRBJ1-3; perhaps TRBD1 as D (5 bases). Germline-derived CDR1 and CDR2 are SGHKS and YYEKEE (reference sequence). Trimming stripped 4 bases from V and 3 bases from J, with 11 bases between. CDR3 length equals 14 residues. CDR3 sequence: CASSRDPRGNTIYF. CDR3 nucleotides: TGTGCCAGCAGCCGGGACCCCCGTGGAAACACCATATATTTT.

The chain uses TRBV12-3 or TRBV12-4 and TRBJ2-2; 8 bases align to TRBD1. This CDR3 is 13 amino acids long. Unmatched junction bases numbered 5, after V lost 6 bases and J lost 8 bases. In nucleotides, the CDR3 is TGTGCCAGCAGGGGACAGGCCCCGGGGGAGCTGTTTTTT. Translating gives CASRGQAPGELFF.

The rearrangement joins TRBV28 to TRBJ1-6, with D possibly matching TRBD1 (5 bases). The CDR3 spans 14 residues. The V gene lost 10 bases and the J gene lost 8 bases, with 18 bases spanning the gap. Germline V gene sequence: CDR1 MDHEN, CDR2 SYDVKM. The CDR3, as DNA: TGTGCCACGGGGCGGCCTGACGGCTATTCACCCCTCCACTTT. It encodes CATGRPDGYSPLHF.

The J gene is TRBJ2-1, the V gene TRBV5-4, with a tentative D call TRBD2 (6 bases). The CDR3 totals 15 residues. Germline CDR1 and CDR2: SGHNT and YYREEE (reference sequence). Trimming removed 3 bases from V and 8 bases from J, with 18 bases in between. The CDR3: CASSWSGSGSDEQFF. The CDR3 nucleotides read TGTGCCAGCAGCTGGTCGGGGTCCGGGAGCGATGAGCAGTTCTTC. The variable domain in full, completed from reference TRBV5-4 and TRBJ2-1, reads ETGVTQSPTHLIKTRGQQVTLRCSSQSGHNTVSWYQQALGQGPQFIFQYYREEENGRGNFPPRFSGLQFPNYSSELNVNALELDDSALYLCASSWSGSGSDEQFFGPGTRLTVL.

The gene calls are TRBV7-2 and TRBJ2-2; TRBD1 matches 8 bases. Germline CDR1 is SGHTA and CDR2 is FQGNSA. V dropped 1 base and J dropped 7; count of bases not matched to a gene: 11. The CDR3 spans 17 residues. DNA for the CDR3: TGTGCCAGCAGCTTAGTCCCGGCGCCACAGGGGGGCGGGGAGCTGTTTTTT. This encodes CASSLVPAPQGGGELFF.

The chain uses TRBV28 and TRBJ1-4; 9 bases are shared with TRBD1. The CDR3 is made up of 16 amino acids. Trimming cost V 3 bases and J 2 bases; bases outside gene matches: 4. In germline, CDR1 is MDHEN, CDR2 SYDVKM. This CDR3 reads CASSFAGQGTNEKLFF. CDR3 DNA: TGTGCCAGCAGTTTTGCGGGACAGGGCACTAATGAAAAACTGTTTTTT.

This clone was found once. The CDR3: CASSQAQGVSYGYTF. CDR3 in DNA: TGTGCCAGTAGTCAGGCTCAGGGGGTAAGCTATGGCTACACCTTC. The chain couples TRBV19 to TRBJ1-2, with 7 bases lining up with TRBD1. CDR3 length equals 15 residues. Trimming took 5 bases from V and 4 from J; bases not matched to a gene: 10. Germline V gene sequence: CDR1 LNHDA, CDR2 SQIVND (reference sequence).

V usage is TRBV11-3 and J usage is TRBJ1-1; maybe TRBD1 (5 bases). The V gene's germline CDR1 is SGHNT and CDR2 YENEEA. Trimming cost V 3 bases and J 5 bases, with 10 bases left between them. The length of the CDR3 is 13 residues. CDR3 protein: CASSFAGITEAFF. CDR3 DNA: TGTGCCAGCAGCTTTGCAGGGATTACTGAAGCTTTCTTT.

CDR3 nucleotide sequence: TGTGCTAGTGGTTTTTCAGGGGCTGGGGAGACCCAGTACTTC. Protein product: CASGFSGAGETQYF. V and J are TRBV12-5 and TRBJ2-5; tentative D call: TRBD1 (6 bases). The CDR3 runs to 14 residues. V dropped 3 bases and J dropped 5 bases, with 13 bases sitting between them. Germline lookup yields CDR1 LGHNT and CDR2 FRNRAP. Variable domain in full (rest from reference TRBV12-5 and TRBJ2-5): DARVTQTPRHKVTEMGQEVTMRCQPILGHNTVFWYRQTMMQGLELLAYFRNRAPLDDSGMPKDRFSAEMPDATLATLKIQPSEPRDSAVYFCASGFSGAGETQYFGPGTRLLVL.

This chain links TRBV5-6 with TRBJ2-7; 8 positions match TRBD1. The CDR3 spans 16 residues. Germline lookup yields CDR1 SGHDT and CDR2 YYEEEE. V was pared by 4 bases and J by 4 bases, with 13 bases of the junction left unmatched. In DNA, the CDR3 is TGTGCCAGCAGCAGGGGAATGACAGGGGTGGGTTACGAGCAGTACTTC. Its translation: CASSRGMTGVGYEQYF.